This T cell receptor (beta chain) stems from a study of identical twins. This clonotype was counted at least ten times. As yet, its antigen is unknown. Study-wide points: Twin-shared out-of-frame alpha sequences were enriched for low generation probability.

One entry per CDR3 protein results from TCRdb running MiXCR on the 5' RACE reads. The sample consists of about 720,000 distinct CDR3 sequences, more than 6.5% of them appearing once. V lost 5 bases and J lost 7, with 9 bases in between. CDR3 length equals 12 residues. Per germline, CDR1 MNHNY and CDR2 SVGAGI (reference sequence). The data also belong to a second study, concerning yellow fever vaccine responses in identical twins. From that second work: In identical twins, vaccine T cell responses appeared partly shared and partly individual.

The sequence was obtained from a woman aged 18-29 years in good health. The chain carries TRBV6-6 and TRBJ1-3; D is unresolved. The source material was PBMCs. The CDR3: CASSRPRNTIYF. The CDR3 nucleotides are TGTGCCAGCAGTCGACCTCGGAACACCATATATTTT.